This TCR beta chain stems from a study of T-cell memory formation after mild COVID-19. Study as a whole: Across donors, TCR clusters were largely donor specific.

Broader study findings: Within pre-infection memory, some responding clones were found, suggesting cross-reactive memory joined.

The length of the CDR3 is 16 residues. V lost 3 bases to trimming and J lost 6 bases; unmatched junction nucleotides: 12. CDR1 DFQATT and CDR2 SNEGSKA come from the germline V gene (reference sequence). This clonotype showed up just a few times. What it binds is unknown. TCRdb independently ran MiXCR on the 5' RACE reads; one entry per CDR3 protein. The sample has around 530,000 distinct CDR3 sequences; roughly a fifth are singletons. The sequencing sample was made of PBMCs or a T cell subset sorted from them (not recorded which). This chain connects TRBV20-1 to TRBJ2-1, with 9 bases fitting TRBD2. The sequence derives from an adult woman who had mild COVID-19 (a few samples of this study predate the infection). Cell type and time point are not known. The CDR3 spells CSASHSLAGIINEQFF. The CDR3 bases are TGCAGTGCTAGTCACTCCCTAGCGGGAATAATCAATGAGCAGTTCTTC.